This T cell receptor (beta chain) derives from a study of blood T cell repertoires in COVID-19 (dated by TCRdb to 2018 to 2021). For the wider study: The collaborator samples originated in the United States, Italy and Spain and spanned the acute and convalescent phases of COVID-19. The material from the prospective study consisted of cDNA or gDNA derived from T cells, B-cell-depleted T cells, or PBMCs. Deeply sampled blood TCRbeta repertoires from subjects exposed to, actively infected with, or recovered from COVID-19 were included in the dataset. The repertoires were released in a freely available public database intended as a resource for research on the immune response to SARS-CoV-2. Samples came from the ongoing ImmuneRACE study (first 160 participants) plus 1,254 subjects from 6 global collaborators. A de-identified subject ID, COVID-19 status, age in years and sex were almost always included in the sample metadata. HLA class I and class II types, where available, came from metadata supplied by the sample provider rather than from assay-based typing.

Study-wide findings and limitations: The amount of clinical and demographic metadata varied by source and participant and was provided uncurated.

Concerning this clone: This clone's antigen is unknown. No quality values exist for individual bases; no much larger clone is one base distant.

The immunoSEQ Assay, a bias-controlled multiplex PCR, was used to amplify TCRbeta CDR3 regions from genomic DNA. From the authors' description of their analysis: The number of nucleated cells in each sample was estimated from the amplification of reference gene primers within the assay. To quantify the absolute abundance of each unique TCRbeta CDR3 rearrangement, sequence reads were collapsed and filtered. Productive Simpson clonality was computed per sample as the square root of Simpson's diversity index over productive rearrangements. What TCRdb holds here is the immuneACCESS table cut down to in-frame rearrangements. Part of the clones is not present; checked against another copy, under half of the missing clones reflect an unresolved V gene, and the others are unexplained. That table supplies the V and J calls and clone size; D and trimming were determined from the DNA. Here the sample has 250,000 to 350,000 clones; 80% to 90% occur a single time. The ten largest clonotypes hold less than 3% of the sample.

Collaborating institutions collected whole blood in K2EDTA tubes following their own protocols. For TCRbeta analysis, collaborator samples were shipped as frozen whole blood, as isolated PBMCs, or as DNA extracted from either sample type. Source material: peripheral blood. This clonotype was obtained from a woman in her thirties with active or convalescent COVID-19.

The DNA reads as follows: TGTGCCAGCAGCCCGGTGGTAACTAGCGGGGGGGCGGGGGATACGCAGTATTTT. Translation gives CASSPVVTSGGAGDTQYF. The chain joins TRBV4-2 to TRBJ2-3; 13 central bases correspond to TRBD2. The germline V and J ends show losses of 4 bases and 6 bases respectively, and no gene match explains 13 bases of the junction. As encoded in the germline V gene, CDR1 is LGHNA while CDR2 is YNFKEQ. Measured from the cysteine to the phenylalanine, the CDR3 is 18 residues long. Kept here is only the CDR3 DNA, which spans 54 bases and is read in frame from base 1.